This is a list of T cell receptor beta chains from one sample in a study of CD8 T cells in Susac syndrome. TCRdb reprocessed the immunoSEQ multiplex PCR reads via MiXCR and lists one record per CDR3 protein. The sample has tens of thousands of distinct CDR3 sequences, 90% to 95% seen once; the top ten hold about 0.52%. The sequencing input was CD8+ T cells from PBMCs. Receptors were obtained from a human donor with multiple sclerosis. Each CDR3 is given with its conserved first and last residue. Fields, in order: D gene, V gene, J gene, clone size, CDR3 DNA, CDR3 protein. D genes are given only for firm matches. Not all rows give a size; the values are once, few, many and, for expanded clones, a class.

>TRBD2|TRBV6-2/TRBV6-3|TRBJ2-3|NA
TGTGCCAGCACCTGGGGGGGTAGCACAGATACGCAGTATTTT
CASTWGGSTDTQYF
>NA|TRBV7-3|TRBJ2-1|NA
TGTGCCAGCAGCAAAAACCCCGCGGAGCAGTTCTTC
CASSKNPAEQFF
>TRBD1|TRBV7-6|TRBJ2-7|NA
TGTGCCAGCAGCTCTCAGGGGGCAGAGCAGTACTTC
CASSSQGAEQYF
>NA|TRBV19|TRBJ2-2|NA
TGTGCCAGTAGTATCATGCGCACCGGGGAGCTGTTTTTT
CASSIMRTGELFF
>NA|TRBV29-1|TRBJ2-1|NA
TGCAGCGTTGAAGATGGACGGATCAATGAGCAGTTCTTC
CSVEDGRINEQFF
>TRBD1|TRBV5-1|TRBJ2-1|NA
TGCGCCAGCAGCCCGGACCTCGGACAGGGAGCGAACAATGAGCAGTTCTTC
CASSPDLGQGANNEQFF
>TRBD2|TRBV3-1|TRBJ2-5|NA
TGTGCCAGCAGCCAAGATCTTCTAGCGGGAGCTGAGACCCAGTACTTC
CASSQDLLAGAETQYF
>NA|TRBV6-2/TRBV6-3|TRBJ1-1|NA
TGTGCCAGCAGTTACGATCTCCAGGGGATGAACACTGAAGCTTTCTTT
CASSYDLQGMNTEAFF
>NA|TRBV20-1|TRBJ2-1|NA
TGCAGTGCTAGGGATACCGGGACCCCATACAATGAGCAGTTCTTC
CSARDTGTPYNEQFF
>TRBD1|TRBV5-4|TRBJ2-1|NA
TGTGCCAGCAGCTTGGGTTCGTTAGGACAGGGGTTCAATGAGCAGTTCTTC
CASSLGSLGQGFNEQFF
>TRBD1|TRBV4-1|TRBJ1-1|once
TGCGCCAGCAGCCACCCGGGACAGGGGGCTGACACTGAAGCTTTCTTT
CASSHPGQGADTEAFF
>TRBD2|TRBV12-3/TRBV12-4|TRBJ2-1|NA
TGTGCCAGCAGTCAACCCGGGACTAGCGAATACAATGAGCAGTTCTTC
CASSQPGTSEYNEQFF
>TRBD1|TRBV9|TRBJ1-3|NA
TGTGCCAGCAGCCCTCAAAGGACAGGACGCTCTGGAAACACCATATATTTT
CASSPQRTGRSGNTIYF
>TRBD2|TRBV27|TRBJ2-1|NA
TGTGCCAGCAGTTTATCGGCGGGAGATTCCTACAATGAGCAGTTCTTC
CASSLSAGDSYNEQFF
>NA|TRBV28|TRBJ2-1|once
TGTGCCAGCAGTTTCAAGAGCTCCTACAATGAGCAGTTCTTC
CASSFKSSYNEQFF
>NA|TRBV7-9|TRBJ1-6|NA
TGTGCCAGCAGCGGGACGTCGCGGTCACCCCTCCACTTT
CASSGTSRSPLHF
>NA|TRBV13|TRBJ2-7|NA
TGTGCCAGCAGCTCCCGGGACTTCTCCTACGAGCAGTACTTC
CASSSRDFSYEQYF
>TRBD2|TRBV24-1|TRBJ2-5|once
TGTGCCACCAGTGATTTTGCGGGAGTAGAGACCCAGTACTTC
CATSDFAGVETQYF
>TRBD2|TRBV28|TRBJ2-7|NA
TGTGCCAGCAGTTCCTTCCGGAGACTAGCGGGATACGAGCAGTACTTC
CASSSFRRLAGYEQYF
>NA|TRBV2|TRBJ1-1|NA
TGTGCCAGCAGTGAGAACGGCAACACTGAAGCTTTCTTT
CASSENGNTEAFF
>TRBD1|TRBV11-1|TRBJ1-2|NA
TGTGCCAGCAGCTTAGCGAAACCGAGGCGGGACAGTGCCCGAAGAAACTATGGCTACACCTTC
CASSLAKPRRDSARRNYGYTF
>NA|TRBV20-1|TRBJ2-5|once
TGCAGTGCTAGACCCATACAGTACCAAGAGACCCAGTACTTC
CSARPIQYQETQYF